The 15 T cell receptor beta chains listed next were all sequenced from one sample in a study of blood T cell repertoires in COVID-19. Profiling relied on immunoSEQ multiplex PCR, and the TCRdb table lists in-frame clones only, not all of them. The sample contains about half a million clones, approximately 85% of which appear only once. The sequencing sample was made of peripheral blood. These receptors were collected from a human donor in a cohort sampled during active COVID-19.

This sequence joins TRBV3-1 (or the pseudogene TRBV3-2) and TRBJ2-7; D perhaps matches TRBD2 (5 bases). The CDR3 is 12 amino acids. Between the trimmed V and J ends, which lost 8 bases and 2 bases, there was a span of 10 bases. Germline CDR1 and CDR2: LGHDT and YNNKEL (reference sequence). The CDR3 DNA reads TGTGCCAGCGGAGACTACCCCTACGAGCAGTACTTC. It specifies CASGDYPYEQYF.

The chain couples TRBV5-1 to TRBJ2-3, with 11 bases aligning to TRBD2. Trimming at V came to 4 bases and at J to 6 bases, leaving 10 bases not matched to a gene. This CDR3 has 16 residues. Germline CDR1 is SGHRS and CDR2 is YFSETQ. The CDR3 loop is CASSARLAGSRDTQYF. CDR3 DNA: TGCGCCAGCAGCGCGAGACTAGCGGGGAGTAGGGATACGCAGTATTTT.

J is TRBJ1-1 and V is TRBV10-3, with D maybe TRBD1 (5 bases). Germline CDR1 reads ENHRY; CDR2 reads SYGVKD. V was trimmed by 0 bases and J by 2 bases, leaving 10 bases between them. The CDR3 runs 15 residues. CDR3 loop: CAISESLQGNTEAFF. The CDR3 bases are TGTGCCATCAGTGAGTCGTTGCAGGGAAACACTGAAGCTTTCTTT.

The chain joins TRBV28 to TRBJ1-1; perhaps TRBD1 as D (6 bases). Germline-derived CDR1 and CDR2 are MDHEN and SYDVKM. This CDR3 is 15 amino acids long. The V end was cut by 2 bases, the J end by 1 base, with 11 bases between. The CDR3 nucleotides read TGTGCCAGCAGTTTACCGCAGGGGACGAACACTGAAGCTTTCTTT. It encodes CASSLPQGTNTEAFF.

Points on this clone: This sample includes further DNA sequences coding for the same CDR3. The rearrangement joins TRBV19 to TRBJ2-5, with TRBD1 matching over 8 bases. The CDR3 is made up of 15 amino acids. Per germline, CDR1 LNHDA and CDR2 SQIVND (reference sequence). V was clipped by 5 bases and J by 3 bases; unmatched bases: 8. The CDR3: CASSRGQGAEETQYF. In nucleotides, the CDR3 is TGTGCCAGTAGTCGTGGGCAGGGGGCAGAAGAGACCCAGTACTTC.

The chain employs TRBV2 and TRBJ2-1, with 16 nucleotides matching TRBD2. The V segment lost 1 base and the J segment 0 bases; nucleotides outside the gene matches: 3. The germline V gene encodes CDR1 SNHLY and CDR2 FYNNEI. The CDR3 contains 19 residues. CDR3 DNA: TGTGCCAGCAGTGAAGAGGGACTAGCGGGAGGGAGCTCCTACAATGAGCAGTTCTTC. Protein: CASSEEGLAGGSSYNEQFF.

This chain links TRBV28 with TRBJ2-5, with 7 bases fitting TRBD1. The CDR3 contains 17 residues. The V and J ends lost 2 bases and 2 bases, in that order; junction bases with no gene match: 11. From germline, CDR1 is MDHEN and CDR2 SYDVKM. The CDR3 DNA reads TGTGCCAGCAGTTTACCGGGACAGTTTGGGGGACAAGAGACCCAGTACTTC. This gives the protein CASSLPGQFGGQETQYF.

CDR3 nucleotides: TGTGCCAGCTCCTGGGGACTAGCGGGCGACTCTGGGGCCAACGTCCTGACTTTC. Protein sequence: CASSWGLAGDSGANVLTF. The chain joins TRBV18 to TRBJ2-6; 12 bases map to TRBD2. V lost 6 bases to trimming and J lost 0 bases; unmatched junction nucleotides: 6. Germline loops: CDR1 KGHSH, CDR2 LQKENI. The CDR3 contains 18 residues.

The J gene is TRBJ2-5, the V gene TRBV12-5; possibly TRBD2 for D (6 bases). Trimming cost V 3 bases and J 3 bases, with 11 bases left between them. CDR3 size: 14 residues. Germline V gene data show CDR1 as LGHNT and CDR2 as FRNRAP. CDR3 residues: CASGFDLAEETQYF. The CDR3, as DNA: TGTGCTAGTGGTTTTGATTTAGCGGAAGAGACCCAGTACTTC.

The gene calls are TRBV15 and TRBJ1-4, with D perhaps TRBD1 (6 bases). This CDR3 spans 15 amino acids. Trimming took off 5 bases at V and 8 bases at J, with 18 bases between the two ends. The germline V gene encodes CDR1 LNHNV and CDR2 YYDKDF (reference sequence). The CDR3 coding sequence is TGTGCCACCAGCGCCCAAGCGGGGGGGGGCGAAAAACTGTTTTTT. Translation gives CATSAQAGGGEKLFF.

V usage is TRBV3-1 (or the pseudogene TRBV3-2) and J usage is TRBJ1-2; the D gene is possibly TRBD1 (6 bases). Trimming cost V 1 base and J 7 bases, with 16 bases left between them. Germline lookup yields CDR1 LGHDT and CDR2 YNNKEL (reference sequence). The CDR3 is 15 residues long. The CDR3 nucleotides are TGTGCCAGCAGCCAAGTTCGGGGGGCTTGGGGTGGCTACACCTTC. Its protein product is CASSQVRGAWGGYTF.

The chain combines TRBV9 with TRBJ1-1; D is ambiguous. CDR1 is SGDLS and CDR2 is YYNGEE in the germline V gene. The V and J ends lost 0 bases and 3 bases respectively, with 6 bases between them. This CDR3 has 13 amino acids. The DNA for the CDR3 is TGTGCCAGCAGCGTAGACGGGTACACTGAAGCTTTCTTT. The encoded protein is CASSVDGYTEAFF. The whole variable domain, filled in from reference TRBV9 and TRBJ1-1, reads DSGVTQTPKHLITATGQRVTLRCSPRSGDLSVYWYQQSLDQGLQFLIQYYNGEERAKGNILERFSAQQFPDLHSELNLSSLELGDSALYFCASSVDGYTEAFFGQGTRLTVV.

This clone appeared a few times. V gene TRBV9 combines with J gene TRBJ2-5; 7 bases fit TRBD1. The germline V gene has CDR1 SGDLS and CDR2 YYNGEE. With V trimmed by 5 bases and J by 5 bases, 12 bases remained unmatched. This CDR3 region has 15 residues. CDR3 in amino acids: CASSTTGNYRETQYF. The CDR3 bases are TGTGCCAGCAGTACGACAGGGAATTACAGGGAGACCCAGTACTTC.

The V and J genes are TRBV3-1 (or the pseudogene TRBV3-2) and TRBJ1-1; tentative D call: TRBD1 (5 bases). Deletions cut 2 bases from V and 1 base from J, with 8 bases between. CDR3 size: 14 residues. CDR1 and CDR2 from the germline V gene are LGHDT and YNNKEL (reference sequence). The CDR3 DNA is TGTGCCAGCAGCCAATGGGGGGGGAACACTGAAGCTTTCTTT. Residues: CASSQWGGNTEAFF.

Only one count was recorded for this clone. Different DNA sequences within this sample yield the same CDR3. The chain recombines TRBV12-3 or TRBV12-4 with TRBJ1-2; the D gene is possibly TRBD1 (6 bases). This CDR3 region has 12 residues. V dropped 2 bases and J dropped 8 bases, with 9 bases sitting between them. The CDR3 loop reads CASSLQGYGYTF. CDR3 nucleotides: TGTGCCAGCAGTTTACAGGGGTACGGCTACACCTTC.